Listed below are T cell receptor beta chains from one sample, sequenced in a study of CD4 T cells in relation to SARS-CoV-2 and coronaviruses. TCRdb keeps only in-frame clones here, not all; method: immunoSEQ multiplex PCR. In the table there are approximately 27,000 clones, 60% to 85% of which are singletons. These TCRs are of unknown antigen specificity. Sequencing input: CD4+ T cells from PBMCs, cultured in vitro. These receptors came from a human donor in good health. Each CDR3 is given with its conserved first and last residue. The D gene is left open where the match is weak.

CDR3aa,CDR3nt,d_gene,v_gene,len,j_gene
CASGQRTGPPSPNSPLHF,TGTGCTAGTGGTCAGAGGACAGGGCCCCCGTCCCCCAATTCACCCCTCCACTTT,TRBD1,TRBV12-5,18,TRBJ1-6
CASTTRIPGELFF,TGTGCCAGCACCACCCGCATCCCCGGGGAGCTGTTTTTT,.,TRBV5-6,13,TRBJ2-2
CASRQTGQTYEQYF,TGTGCCAGCAGGCAAACGGGACAAACCTACGAGCAGTACTTC,.,TRBV6-6,14,TRBJ2-7
CAWRSGEAPLHF,TGTGCCTGGAGGTCGGGAGAAGCACCCCTCCACTTT,.,TRBV30,12,TRBJ1-6
CASSYGLAGAGELFF,TGTGCCAGCAGTTACGGACTAGCGGGAGCCGGGGAGCTGTTTTTT,TRBD2,TRBV6-5,15,TRBJ2-2
CASSLAGNTEAFF,TGTGCCAGCAGCTTAGCAGGGAACACTGAAGCTTTCTTT,.,TRBV7-2,13,TRBJ1-1
CASSQEGQGSQPQHF,TGCGCCAGCAGCCAAGAGGGGCAGGGTTCCCAGCCCCAGCATTTT,.,TRBV4-1,15,TRBJ1-5
CASSKARLAGGNIQYF,TGTGCCAGCAGCAAAGCGCGGCTAGCGGGGGGGAACATTCAGTACTTC,.,TRBV21-1,16,TRBJ2-4
CASSFARQETQYF,TGTGCCAGCAGCTTCGCCAGACAAGAGACCCAGTACTTC,.,TRBV5-4,13,TRBJ2-5
CASSIRTSGVGDTQYF,TGCGCCAGCAGCATTCGGACTAGCGGGGTAGGAGATACGCAGTATTTT,TRBD2,TRBV5-1,16,TRBJ2-3
CASSNRAGAAADTQYF,TGTGCCAGCAGCAATAGAGCGGGGGCGGCGGCAGATACGCAGTATTTT,.,TRBV21-1,16,TRBJ2-3